This T cell receptor (beta chain) was observed in a study of CD8+ T cells in alopecia areata. Study-level background: Once tofacitinib had been taken for 6 to 18 months, 6 months off drug followed.

Treatment: oral pan-JAK inhibitor, 5-10 mg twice daily. The authors extracted RNA and reverse transcribed it into cDNA as the sequencing template. TCRdb's table, derived via immunoSEQ multiplex PCR, lists solely in-frame clones and lacks some. The table lists roughly 120,000 clones, roughly 63% of them singletons. Per the germline V gene, CDR1 is SQVTM and CDR2 is ANQGSEA. The V gene lost 6 bases and the J gene lost 0 bases, with 12 bases spanning the gap. This CDR3 is 14 amino acids long. As for this clone: Its antigen is not identified.

Study-level results: An increase in clonality over normal scalp was evident in lesional scalp, especially alopecia totalis/universalis.

Sequences were derived from CD8+ T cells sorted from blood, sampled at week 4, from a patient treated with tofacitinib. The chain employs TRBV29-1 and TRBJ2-1; D might be TRBD1 (5 bases). This receptor was obtained from a human donor with alopecia areata. The CDR3 DNA is TGCAGCGTCCCCCCTAGGGGCTCCTACAATGAGCAGTTCTTC. It encodes CSVPPRGSYNEQFF.